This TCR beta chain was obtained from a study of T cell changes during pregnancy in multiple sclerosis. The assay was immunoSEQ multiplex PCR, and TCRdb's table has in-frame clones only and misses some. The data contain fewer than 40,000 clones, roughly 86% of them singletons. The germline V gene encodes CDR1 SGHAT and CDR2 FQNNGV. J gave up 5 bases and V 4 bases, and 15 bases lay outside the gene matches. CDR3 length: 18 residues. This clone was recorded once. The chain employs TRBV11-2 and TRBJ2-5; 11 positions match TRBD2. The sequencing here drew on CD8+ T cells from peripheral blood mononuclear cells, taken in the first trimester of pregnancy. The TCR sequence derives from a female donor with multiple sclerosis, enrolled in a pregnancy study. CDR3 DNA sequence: TGTGCCAGCAGCTCCGCCGGGACTAGCGGCCGCCTGATCGAGACCCAGTACTTC. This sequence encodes CASSSAGTSGRLIETQYF.